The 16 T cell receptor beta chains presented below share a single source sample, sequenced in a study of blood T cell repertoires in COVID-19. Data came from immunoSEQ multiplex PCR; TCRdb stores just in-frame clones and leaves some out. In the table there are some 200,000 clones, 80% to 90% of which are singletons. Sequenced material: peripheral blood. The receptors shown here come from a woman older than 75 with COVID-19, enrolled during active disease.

CDR3 sequence reads: CASKVGGIRNIQYF. In DNA, the CDR3 is TGTGCCAGCAAAGTTGGGGGGATTAGGAACATTCAGTACTTC. The J gene is TRBJ2-4, the V gene TRBV7-2, with TRBD2 as a possible D gene (6 bases). CDR3 length: 14 residues. Germline V lookup: CDR1 SGHTA, CDR2 FQGNSA. Trimming removed 7 bases at V and 7 bases at J, with 17 bases between.

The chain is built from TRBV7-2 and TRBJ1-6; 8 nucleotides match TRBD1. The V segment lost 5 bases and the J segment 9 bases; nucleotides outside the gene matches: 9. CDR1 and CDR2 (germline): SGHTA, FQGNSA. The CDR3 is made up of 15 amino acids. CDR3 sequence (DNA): TGTGCCAGCAGCGCGAACAGGGGGGTCAGTTCACCCCTCCACTTT. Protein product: CASSANRGVSSPLHF. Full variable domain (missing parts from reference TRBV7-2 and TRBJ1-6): GAGVSQSPSNKVTEKGKDVELRCDPISGHTALYWYRQSLGQGLEFLIYFQGNSAPDKSGLPSDRFSAERTGGSVSTLTIQRTQQEDSAVYLCASSANRGVSSPLHFGNGTRLTVT.

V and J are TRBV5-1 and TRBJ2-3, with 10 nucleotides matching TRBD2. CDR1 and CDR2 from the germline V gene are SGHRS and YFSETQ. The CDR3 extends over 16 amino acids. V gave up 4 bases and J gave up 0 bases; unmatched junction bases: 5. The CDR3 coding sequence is TGCGCCAGCAGCGGGACTAGCGTGGGAAGCACAGATACGCAGTATTTT. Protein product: CASSGTSVGSTDTQYF.

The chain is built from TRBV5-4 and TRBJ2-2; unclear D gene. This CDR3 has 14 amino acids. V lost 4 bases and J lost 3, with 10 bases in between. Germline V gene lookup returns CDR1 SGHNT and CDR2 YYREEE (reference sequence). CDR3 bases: TGTGCCAGCAGCAATCCTAGAGACACCGGGGAGCTGTTTTTT. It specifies CASSNPRDTGELFF.

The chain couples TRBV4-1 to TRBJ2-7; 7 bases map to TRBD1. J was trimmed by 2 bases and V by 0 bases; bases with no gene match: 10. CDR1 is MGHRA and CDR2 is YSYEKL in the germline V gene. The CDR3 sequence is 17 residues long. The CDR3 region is CASSQETGPLVPYEQYF. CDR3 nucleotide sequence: TGCGCCAGCAGCCAAGAGACAGGGCCTTTGGTTCCCTACGAGCAGTACTTC.

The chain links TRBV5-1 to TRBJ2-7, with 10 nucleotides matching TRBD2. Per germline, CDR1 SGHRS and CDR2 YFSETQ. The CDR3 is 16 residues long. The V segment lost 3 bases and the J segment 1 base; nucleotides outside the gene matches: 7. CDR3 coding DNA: TGCGCCAGCAGCTCCGCTACTAGCGGGGCTTCCTACGAGCAGTACTTC. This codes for CASSSATSGASYEQYF.

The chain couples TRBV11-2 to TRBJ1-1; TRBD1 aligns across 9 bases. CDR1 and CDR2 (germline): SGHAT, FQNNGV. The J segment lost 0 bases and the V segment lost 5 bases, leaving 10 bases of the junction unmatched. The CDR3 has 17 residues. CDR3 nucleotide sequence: TGTGCCAGCAGCCTTACAGGGGGCAAGATGATGAACACTGAAGCTTTCTTT. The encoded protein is CASSLTGGKMMNTEAFF.

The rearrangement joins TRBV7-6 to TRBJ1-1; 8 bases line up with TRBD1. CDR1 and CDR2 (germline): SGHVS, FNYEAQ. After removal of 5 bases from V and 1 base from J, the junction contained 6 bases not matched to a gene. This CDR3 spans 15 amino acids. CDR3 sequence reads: CASSTGQAGNTEAFF. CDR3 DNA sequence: TGTGCCAGCAGCACGGGACAGGCGGGGAACACTGAAGCTTTCTTT.

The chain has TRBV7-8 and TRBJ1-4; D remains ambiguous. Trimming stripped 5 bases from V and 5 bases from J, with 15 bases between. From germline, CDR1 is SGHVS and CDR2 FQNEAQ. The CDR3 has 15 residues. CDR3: CASSVTWGENEKLFF. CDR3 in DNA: TGTGCCAGCAGCGTGACCTGGGGAGAAAATGAAAAACTGTTTTTT.

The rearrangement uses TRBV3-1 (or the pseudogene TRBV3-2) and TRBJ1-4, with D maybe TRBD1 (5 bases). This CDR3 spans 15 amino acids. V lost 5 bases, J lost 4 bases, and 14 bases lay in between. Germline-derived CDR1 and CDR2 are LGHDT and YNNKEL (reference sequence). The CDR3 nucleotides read TGTGCCAGCAGCTTAAGAGCAGGGATTAATGAAAAACTGTTTTTT. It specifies CASSLRAGINEKLFF.

The CDR3 DNA reads TGTGCCAGCAGTTACTCGAGGGCAGGGGAAGAGACCCAGTACTTC. Amino acid sequence: CASSYSRAGEETQYF. The chain links TRBV6-5 to TRBJ2-5; a possible D gene is TRBD1 (6 bases). Trimming left V 0 bases short and J 3 bases short, with 11 bases between. CDR3 length: 15 residues. The germline gives CDR1 MNHEY, CDR2 SVGAGI.

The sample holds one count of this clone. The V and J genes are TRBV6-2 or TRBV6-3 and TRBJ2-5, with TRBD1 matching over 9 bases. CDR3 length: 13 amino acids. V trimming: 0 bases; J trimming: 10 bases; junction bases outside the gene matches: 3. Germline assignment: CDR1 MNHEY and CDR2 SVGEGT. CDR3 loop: CASSYSRTGDQYF. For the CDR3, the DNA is TGTGCCAGCAGTTACTCTAGGACAGGGGACCAGTACTTC.

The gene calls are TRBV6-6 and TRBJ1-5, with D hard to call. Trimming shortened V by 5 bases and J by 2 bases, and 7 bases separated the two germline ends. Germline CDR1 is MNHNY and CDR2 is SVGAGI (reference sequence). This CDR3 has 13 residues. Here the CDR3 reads CASSNQGNQPQHF. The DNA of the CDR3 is TGTGCCAGCAGTAACCAGGGCAATCAGCCCCAGCATTTT.

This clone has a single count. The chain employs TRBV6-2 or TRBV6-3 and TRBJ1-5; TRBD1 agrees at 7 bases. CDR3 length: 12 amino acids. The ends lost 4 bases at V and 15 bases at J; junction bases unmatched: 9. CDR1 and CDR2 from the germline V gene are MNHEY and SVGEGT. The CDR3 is CASSFGQAPLHF. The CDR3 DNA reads TGTGCCAGCAGTTTTGGACAGGCTCCACTGCATTTT.

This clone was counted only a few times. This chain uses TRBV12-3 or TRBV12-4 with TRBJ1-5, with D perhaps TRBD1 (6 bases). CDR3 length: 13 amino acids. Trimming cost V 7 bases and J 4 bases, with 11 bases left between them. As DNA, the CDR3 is TGTGCCAGCAAGGACAGTCATAATCAGCCCCAGCATTTT. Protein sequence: CASKDSHNQPQHF.

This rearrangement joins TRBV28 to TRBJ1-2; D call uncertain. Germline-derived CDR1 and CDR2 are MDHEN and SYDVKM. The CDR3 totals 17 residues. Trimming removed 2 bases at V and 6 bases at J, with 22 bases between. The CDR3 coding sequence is TGTGCCAGCAGTTTACCGAACGCCCGTCCAGGAATTGATGGCTACACCTTC. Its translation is CASSLPNARPGIDGYTF.